This T cell receptor (beta chain) was captured in a study of response to subunit inactivated influenza vaccine. Whole-study results and caveats: It was suggested by the authors that few new T cells are recruited by each seasonal influenza vaccination.

Germline loops: CDR1 LNHNV, CDR2 YYDKDF (reference sequence). The CDR3 is 13 amino acids. Unmatched junction bases numbered 4, after V lost 7 bases and J lost 5 bases. A word on this clonotype: The antigen is unknown.

TCRdb recomputed calls from the RT-PCR reads with MiXCR, one row per CDR3 protein. The sample contains hundreds of thousands of distinct CDR3 sequences, approximately 15% of which appear only once. The specimen was PBMCs from blood, collected around 15 days before vaccination. The chain is built from TRBV15 and TRBJ2-5, with 10 bases fitting TRBD1. The receptor was derived from a man aged 50 or older who received an inactivated influenza vaccine. The CDR3 nucleotides are TGTGCCACCAAGACAGGGGGCTGGGAGACCCAGTACTTC. Translation gives CATKTGGWETQYF.